A single sample gave rise to the 25 T cell receptor beta chains below, sequenced in a study of blood T cell repertoires in COVID-19. Profiled with immunoSEQ multiplex PCR; TCRdb holds only in-frame clones, not every one. The data contain 30,000 to 40,000 clones, around 86% of them singletons. Sample: peripheral blood. These receptors were collected from a human donor in a cohort sampled during active COVID-19.

This clone is judged medium-sized. The chain has TRBV10-3 and TRBJ1-5, with 7 bases aligning to TRBD1. Unmatched junction bases numbered 13, after V lost 3 bases and J lost 14 bases. The V gene's germline CDR1 is ENHRY and CDR2 SYGVKD. There are 14 residues in the CDR3. The chain's CDR3 is CAISDTGQAEVKHF. The CDR3 DNA reads TGTGCCATCAGTGATACAGGACAGGCGGAGGTTAAGCATTTT.

This rearrangement joins TRBV18 to TRBJ2-1, with 12 bases identical to TRBD2. V shed 3 bases, J shed 5 bases, and the junction held 20 bases outside the gene matches. The CDR3 spans 21 residues. Germline V lookup: CDR1 KGHSH, CDR2 LQKENI. CDR3 coding DNA: TGTGCCAGCTCACCTGCACCACCTAGCGGGAGGGCCGTCAAGACACACAATGAGCAGTTCTTC. Amino acids: CASSPAPPSGRAVKTHNEQFF.

The gene calls are TRBV10-2 and TRBJ2-7; 9 bases are a match to TRBD1. The trim removed 7 bases at V and 2 bases at J, leaving 21 bases unmatched. The CDR3 runs 19 residues. The germline CDR1 and CDR2 sequences are WSHSY and SAAADI. The DNA of the CDR3 is TGCGCCAGCATATCTTTTGCCGGGACAGGGATCAAGTCCCCCTACGAGCAGTACTTC. Translated, it gives CASISFAGTGIKSPYEQYF.

This chain uses TRBV10-3 with TRBJ2-3; TRBD1 agrees at 9 bases. Germline CDR1 reads ENHRY; CDR2 reads SYGVKD. The V and J ends lost 2 bases and 5 bases, in that order; junction bases with no gene match: 8. The CDR3 loop spans 16 amino acids. CDR3 amino acids: CAISERNRGQIDTQYF. DNA for the CDR3: TGTGCCATCAGTGAGAGGAACAGGGGGCAGATAGATACGCAGTATTTT.

The chain couples TRBV30 to TRBJ1-2; possible D gene TRBD1, 5 bases. The ends were cut back, 0 bases at V and 6 bases at J, with 17 bases in the middle. This CDR3 has 15 residues. The germline CDR1 and CDR2 sequences are GTSNPN and SVGIG (reference sequence). CDR3 coding DNA: TGTGCCTGGAGTGTAAATGGGGCGCGGCTCCATGGCTACACCTTC. It is translated as CAWSVNGARLHGYTF.

This clone was counted once. The rearrangement uses TRBV30 and TRBJ2-3; D possibly corresponds to TRBD2 (6 bases). Germline CDR1 GTSNPN, CDR2 SVGIG (reference sequence). This CDR3 region has 12 residues. Trimming removed 8 bases from V and 2 bases from J, with 11 bases in between. CDR3 bases: TGTGCCGTCGGGGACTTCACAGATACGCAGTATTTT. As protein: CAVGDFTDTQYF.

There are a few counts of this clone. The V and J genes are TRBV7-9 and TRBJ1-6; possible D gene TRBD1, 5 bases. The CDR3 is made up of 16 amino acids. Trimming took off 5 bases at V and 6 bases at J, with 17 bases between the two ends. Germline V gene data show CDR1 as SEHNR and CDR2 as FQNEAQ (reference sequence). This CDR3 is CASSNRDGGTNSPLHF. DNA of the CDR3: TGTGCCAGCAGCAACCGGGACGGGGGTACTAATTCACCCCTCCACTTT.

The V and J genes are TRBV18 and TRBJ1-1; 9 bases agree with TRBD1. V lost 4 bases and J lost 4; bases outside the gene matches: 7. The germline V gene has CDR1 KGHSH and CDR2 LQKENI. The CDR3 totals 15 residues. The CDR3 nucleotides are TGTGCCAGCTCACGCGGACAGGGGACTCTCACTGAAGCTTTCTTT. This codes for CASSRGQGTLTEAFF.

The chain links TRBV18 to TRBJ1-1; 7 nucleotides line up with TRBD1. Germline lookup yields CDR1 KGHSH and CDR2 LQKENI. V trimming: 3 bases; J trimming: 4 bases; junction bases outside the gene matches: 11. The CDR3 consists of 16 residues. CDR3 DNA: TGTGCCAGCTCACCTGCGATTGGAGGGGGCATCACTGAAGCTTTCTTT. Translation: CASSPAIGGGITEAFF.

This clone occurred a few times. The chain is built from TRBV6-2 or TRBV6-3 and TRBJ2-2, with TRBD2 identical over 13 bases. Germline-derived CDR1 and CDR2 are MNHEY and SVGEGT. This CDR3 is built from 16 residues. V shed 5 bases, J shed 8 bases, and the junction held 8 bases outside the gene matches. The CDR3 DNA is TGTGCCAGCAGTACCCCGGGACTAGCGGGAAAGGGGGAGCTGTTTTTT. Translated, it gives CASSTPGLAGKGELFF.

This clone was seen only a few times. V usage is TRBV9 and J usage is TRBJ1-3; D gene uncertain. Germline CDR1 and CDR2: SGDLS and YYNGEE. V was shortened by 0 bases and J by 4 bases, with 17 bases between the two germline ends. The CDR3 is made up of 17 amino acids. The chain's CDR3 is CASSVESQIRGGNTIYF. The CDR3 region has the DNA TGTGCCAGCAGCGTAGAGTCCCAGATTCGGGGAGGAAACACCATATATTTT.

This chain joins TRBV5-6 and TRBJ2-4; 8 bases match TRBD2. V gave up 2 bases and J gave up 0 bases; unmatched junction bases: 10. The CDR3 length is 18 residues. CDR1 and CDR2 (germline): SGHDT, YYEEEE. The CDR3, as DNA: TGTGCCAGCAGCTTCGGGGTAGCGGGATTGAGAGCCAAAAACATTCAGTACTTC. This encodes CASSFGVAGLRAKNIQYF.

The CDR3 DNA sequence: TGTGCCAGCAGCAAAGAGGGCAGGGATAGCAATCAGCCCCAGCATTTT. This translates into CASSKEGRDSNQPQHF. V is TRBV21-1 and J is TRBJ1-5; the table's D call, TRBD1, was not checked against the DNA. TRBV21-1 is a pseudogene. This CDR3 contains 16 residues.

This sequence joins TRBV7-2 and TRBJ1-2; D call uncertain. The CDR3 length is 15 residues. Germline assignment: CDR1 SGHTA and CDR2 FQGNSA. V was pared by 1 base and J by 2 bases, with 11 bases between. The CDR3 DNA follows: TGTGCCAGCAGCTTAGGGGCCAGGTCAAACTATGGCTACACCTTC. This translates into CASSLGARSNYGYTF. The full variable domain, with the rest looked up from reference TRBV7-2 and TRBJ1-2, is GAGVSQSPSNKVTEKGKDVELRCDPISGHTALYWYRQSLGQGLEFLIYFQGNSAPDKSGLPSDRFSAERTGGSVSTLTIQRTQQEDSAVYLCASSLGARSNYGYTFGSGTRLTVV.

This clone has a handful of counts. The CDR3 DNA is TGTGCCAGCAGCCGCCAGGTCCAAGAAGCTTTCTTT. Protein product: CASSRQVQEAFF. The chain joins TRBV5-5 to TRBJ1-1; D is uncertain. The germline CDR1 and CDR2 sequences are SGHKS and YYEKEE (reference sequence). This CDR3 is built from 12 residues. Trimming pared 4 bases from V and 8 bases from J, leaving 12 bases between.

This clone was observed a handful of times. The rearrangement links TRBV27 to TRBJ2-7; the match to TRBD1 covers 7 bases. V trimming: 2 bases; J trimming: 3 bases; junction bases outside the gene matches: 7. The CDR3 spans 15 residues. Germline values: CDR1 MNHEY, CDR2 SMNVEV (reference sequence). CDR3 nucleotide sequence: TGTGCCAGCAGTTTACTGGTAGGGGGCATCTACGAGCAGTACTTC. Amino acids: CASSLLVGGIYEQYF.

This clone showed up just once. The chain employs TRBV14 and TRBJ1-1; D unclear. CDR3 length equals 14 residues. Germline CDR1 reads SGHDN; CDR2 reads FVKESK. Deletions cut 0 bases from V and 1 base from J, with 6 bases between. CDR3 in amino acids: CASSQETPNTEAFF. The DNA for the CDR3 is TGTGCCAGCAGCCAAGAGACACCGAACACTGAAGCTTTCTTT.

The chain combines TRBV5-1 with TRBJ2-2, with D possibly matching TRBD1 (6 bases). Trimming left V 1 base short and J 3 bases short, with 13 bases between. Germline assignment: CDR1 SGHRS and CDR2 YFSETQ. This CDR3 is built from 16 residues. CDR3 sequence reads: CASSLNPAGDTGELFF. In DNA form, the CDR3 reads TGCGCCAGCAGCTTGAATCCGGCAGGGGACACCGGGGAGCTGTTTTTT.

CDR3 loop: CASSLGPTGGETQYF. The CDR3 region has the DNA TGTGCCAGCAGCCTCGGACCCACTGGAGGAGAGACCCAGTACTTC. This sequence joins TRBV3-1 (or the pseudogene TRBV3-2) and TRBJ2-5; D is perhaps TRBD2 (5 bases). The V end lost 4 bases, the J end lost 4 bases, and 16 bases lay between the germline ends. The CDR3 is 15 amino acids. From germline, CDR1 is LGHDT and CDR2 YNNKEL (reference sequence).

The chain has TRBV6-5 and TRBJ1-2; 9 bases line up with TRBD1. This CDR3 is built from 16 residues. The ends lost 8 bases at V and 1 base at J; junction bases unmatched: 11. Germline loops: CDR1 MNHEY, CDR2 SVGAGI. The CDR3 DNA reads TGTGCCAGCGGCTACTCACAGGGGGCAAGTAACTATGGCTACACCTTC. Protein sequence: CASGYSQGASNYGYTF.

This clone was found once. V and J are TRBV6-6 and TRBJ1-2; the match to TRBD1 covers 7 bases. The CDR3 is made up of 10 amino acids. Looked up from germline, CDR1 is MNHNY and CDR2 is SVGAGI (reference sequence). V lost 11 bases, J lost 8 bases, and 5 bases stayed unmatched. CDR3 loop: CAVRGLGYTF. For the CDR3, the DNA is TGTGCCGTAAGGGGGCTAGGCTACACCTTC.

V gene TRBV7-6 combines with J gene TRBJ2-7, with D possibly being TRBD1 (6 bases). The CDR3 sequence is 14 residues long. CDR1 is SGHVS and CDR2 is FNYEAQ in the germline V gene. V shed 4 bases and J shed 5 bases, with 15 bases lying between them. The CDR3 nucleotides are TGTGCCAGCAGCTATGGGGGCCCGAGGGACGAGCAGTACTTC. This encodes CASSYGGPRDEQYF. Full variable domain (remainder filled in from reference TRBV7-6 and TRBJ2-7): GAGVSQSPRYKVTKRGQDVALRCDPISGHVSLYWYRQALGQGPEFLTYFNYEAQQDKSGLPNDRFSAERPEGSISTLTIQRTEQRDSAMYRCASSYGGPRDEQYFGPGTRLTVT.

The chain recombines TRBV5-6 with TRBJ1-1; the D gene is possibly TRBD1 (5 bases). V was trimmed by 7 bases and J by 1 base, leaving 23 bases between them. Germline V gene sequence: CDR1 SGHDT, CDR2 YYEEEE. CDR3 length equals 17 residues. The CDR3 DNA follows: TGTGCCAGCTACGTATGGGGCCGCTGGGCCACGAACACTGAAGCTTTCTTT. This codes for CASYVWGRWATNTEAFF.

DNA for the CDR3: TGTGCCAGCAGCTTGACAGGGGGCTGGGGGCAAGAGACCCAGTACTTC. As protein: CASSLTGGWGQETQYF. The V gene is TRBV7-9, the J gene TRBJ2-5; 10 bases are a match to TRBD1. V was pared by 3 bases and J by 2 bases, with 6 bases of the junction left unmatched. Germline V gene lookup returns CDR1 SEHNR and CDR2 FQNEAQ (reference sequence). This CDR3 is built from 16 residues.

The rearrangement uses TRBV6-6 and TRBJ2-7; perhaps TRBD1 as D (6 bases). The CDR3 extends over 14 amino acids. Germline V gives CDR1 MNHNY, CDR2 SVGAGI (reference sequence). The V and J ends lost 5 bases and 0 bases respectively, with 11 bases between them. The CDR3 bases are TGTGCCAGCAGTATCACAGGGACCTCCTACGAGCAGTACTTC. It translates to CASSITGTSYEQYF.